A single sample is the source of the 27 T cell receptor beta chains below, sequenced in a study of shared clonotypes between healthy human individuals (dated by TCRdb to about 2020). Library construction relied on the immunoSEQ multiplex PCR assay. TCRdb re-hosts the immuneACCESS table, in-frame sequences only. Its copies lack some clones; in the studies checked, an unresolved V gene accounts for under half of them, and the cause for the rest is not known. The sample profile shows roughly 2,300,000 clones; just under 95% of them were found once. The top ten clones comprise 0.37% of the sample. Sequenced input: naive CD4+ T cells from PBMCs. This specimen's cell subset or site label, per the study, means: CD45RA+ positively selected. The source is a man younger than 35 in good health. Some clones in this sample may be carry-over from other donors' samples.

The chain has TRBV6-6 and TRBJ2-7; the D is unclear. V dropped 2 bases and J dropped 4 bases, with 9 bases sitting between them. Germline lookup yields CDR1 MNHNY and CDR2 SVGAGI (reference sequence). The CDR3 is 13 amino acids. CDR3 in amino acids: CASSYQDPYEQYF. The CDR3 DNA sequence: TGTGCCAGCAGTTACCAAGACCCTTACGAGCAGTACTTC.

J is TRBJ1-1 and V is TRBV18; tentatively, D is TRBD1 (5 bases). This CDR3 has 14 amino acids. Deletions cut 4 bases from V and 5 bases from J, with 14 bases between. CDR1 KGHSH and CDR2 LQKENI come from the germline V gene. The CDR3 region is CASSLTRVTTEAFF. DNA of the CDR3: TGTGCCAGCTCACTAACCAGGGTGACGACTGAAGCTTTCTTT.

J is TRBJ2-6 and V is TRBV27; D remains unclear. In germline, CDR1 is MNHEY, CDR2 SMNVEV (reference sequence). This CDR3 spans 15 amino acids. Trimming shortened V by 2 bases and J by 1 base, and 6 bases separated the two germline ends. CDR3 loop: CASSLEASGANVLTF. The DNA for the CDR3 is TGTGCCAGCAGTTTAGAGGCATCTGGGGCCAACGTCCTGACTTTC.

The chain links TRBV7-9 to TRBJ2-7; 12 bases are shared with TRBD2. V dropped 4 bases and J dropped 11; count of bases not matched to a gene: 6. CDR1 and CDR2 from the germline V gene are SEHNR and FQNEAQ (reference sequence). The CDR3 consists of 13 residues. The CDR3 loop is CASSYGTSGWEYF. The CDR3 bases are TGTGCCAGCAGCTATGGGACTAGCGGGTGGGAGTACTTC.

V usage is TRBV9 and J usage is TRBJ2-3, with D perhaps TRBD1 (6 bases). V lost 3 bases, J lost 2 bases, and 13 bases lay in between. Germline-derived CDR1 and CDR2 are SGDLS and YYNGEE. The CDR3 spans 15 residues. CDR3 region: CASSGGGVNTDTQYF. CDR3 sequence (DNA): TGTGCCAGCAGCGGAGGGGGAGTTAACACAGATACGCAGTATTTT.

In the case of this clone: In the same sample, other DNA sequences code for this CDR3. The V gene is TRBV28, the J gene TRBJ2-5; D not certain. Germline V gives CDR1 MDHEN, CDR2 SYDVKM. This CDR3 comprises 14 residues. Trimming stripped 2 bases from V and 5 bases from J, with 12 bases between. CDR3 in DNA: TGTGCCAGCAGTTTAGATCGCCGGCGGGAGACCCAGTACTTC. Translated, it gives CASSLDRRRETQYF.

The rearrangement links TRBV28 to TRBJ2-7; TRBD2 aligns across 11 bases. Germline V gene lookup returns CDR1 MDHEN and CDR2 SYDVKM. There are 13 residues in the CDR3. The DNA of the CDR3 is TGTACATCAACTAGCGGGAGTCCCCCCGAGCAGTACTTC. Translated, it gives CTSTSGSPPEQYF.

The rearrangement joins TRBV7-9 to TRBJ1-4; 9 nucleotides agree with TRBD1. Trimming removed 5 bases from V and 4 bases from J; junction bases left unmatched: 8. The CDR3 length is 16 residues. Germline V CDR1 and CDR2: SEHNR, FQNEAQ (reference sequence). CDR3 DNA sequence: TGTGCCAGCAGCCTCGGGACAGGGATGTTTAATGAAAAACTGTTTTTT. It specifies CASSLGTGMFNEKLFF. Full variable domain (rest looked up from reference TRBV7-9 and TRBJ1-4): DTGVSQNPRHKITKRGQNVTFRCDPISEHNRLYWYRQTLGQGPEFLTYFQNEAQLEKSRLLSDRFSAERPKGSFSTLEIQRTEQGDSAMYLCASSLGTGMFNEKLFFGSGTQLSVL.

Notes on this clone: Other DNA sequences in the sample encode the same CDR3. The CDR3: CSVRRGRNTEAFF. The CDR3 nucleotides are TGCAGCGTTCGGAGGGGCAGGAACACTGAAGCTTTCTTT. The chain has TRBV29-1 and TRBJ1-1, with a weak D call TRBD1 (5 bases). The CDR3 extends over 13 amino acids. From germline, CDR1 is SQVTM and CDR2 ANQGSEA. Trimming left V 5 bases short and J 1 base short, with 11 bases between.

CDR3 protein: CASSAGGTGQSSYNEQFF. The DNA of the CDR3 is TGTGCCAGCAGTGCAGGGGGAACGGGCCAGAGCTCCTACAATGAGCAGTTCTTC. The chain combines TRBV6-1 with TRBJ2-1; 7 bases agree with TRBD1. Germline CDR1 is MNHNS and CDR2 is SASEGT. The V and J ends lost 4 bases and 0 bases, in that order; junction bases with no gene match: 12. CDR3 length: 18 amino acids.

To note about this clone: One end of the junction is discordant with germline, which a read error may explain. The rearrangement joins TRBV28 to TRBJ2-7; D is possibly TRBD1 (6 bases). Germline loops: CDR1 MDHEN, CDR2 SYDVKM. The CDR3 is made up of 11 amino acids. The CDR3 here is CASSFPQGTHF. The CDR3 DNA is TGTGCCAGCAGTTTCCCCCAGGGGACCCACTTC.

The chain links TRBV10-3 to TRBJ2-2, with 11 nucleotides matching TRBD2. Per germline, CDR1 ENHRY and CDR2 SYGVKD. Trimming took 8 bases from V and 7 from J; bases not matched to a gene: 9. This CDR3 contains 15 residues. The DNA of the CDR3 is TGTGCCATCCCACTAGCGGGAGATTGGGGCGGGGAGCTGTTTTTT. Protein: CAIPLAGDWGGELFF.

The chain couples TRBV5-5 to TRBJ2-3; D might be TRBD2 (6 bases). This CDR3 is built from 15 residues. Germline V gene data show CDR1 as SGHKS and CDR2 as YYEKEE (reference sequence). V lost 4 bases and J 2 bases, leaving 14 bases between the germline ends. CDR3 bases: TGTGCCAGCAGCGGGGTAGCGGTCCTCACAGATACGCAGTATTTT. Translation: CASSGVAVLTDTQYF. The whole variable domain, filled in from reference TRBV5-5 and TRBJ2-3, reads DAGVTQSPTHLIKTRGQQVTLRCSPISGHKSVSWYQQVLGQGPQFIFQYYEKEERGRGNFPDRFSARQFPNYSSELNVNALLLGDSALYLCASSGVAVLTDTQYFGPGTRLTVL.

The chain uses TRBV7-9 and TRBJ2-7; tentatively, D is TRBD1 or TRBD2 (5 bases each). Germline V CDR1 and CDR2: SEHNR, FQNEAQ (reference sequence). V lost 2 bases, J lost 6 bases, and 11 bases lay in between. This CDR3 has 13 residues. In DNA, the CDR3 is TGTGCCAGCAGCTTATCTGCAGGGAGCGAGCAGTACTTC. Its translation: CASSLSAGSEQYF. The full variable domain, with the rest looked up from reference TRBV7-9 and TRBJ2-7, is DTGVSQNPRHKITKRGQNVTFRCDPISEHNRLYWYRQTLGQGPEFLTYFQNEAQLEKSRLLSDRFSAERPKGSFSTLEIQRTEQGDSAMYLCASSLSAGSEQYFGPGTRLTVT.

The rearrangement joins TRBV5-1 to TRBJ2-1, with 7 positions matching TRBD2. Germline assignment: CDR1 SGHRS and CDR2 YFSETQ. With V trimmed by 0 bases and J by 15 bases, 9 bases remained unmatched. The CDR3 extends over 13 amino acids. The CDR3 bases are TGCGCCAGCAGCTTGGACGGGGCGGGAGTTCCGTTCTTC. Encoded protein: CASSLDGAGVPFF.

This clone was counted a single time. The V and J genes are TRBV9 and TRBJ1-2; D unclear. The CDR3 has 11 residues. Germline values: CDR1 SGDLS, CDR2 YYNGEE. V shed 3 bases and J shed 4 bases, with 4 bases lying between them. In DNA, the CDR3 is TGTGCCAGCAGCGCCCTCTATGGCTACACCTTC. Residues: CASSALYGYTF.

This chain uses TRBV6-4 with TRBJ2-3; D unclear. Per the germline V gene, CDR1 is MRHNA and CDR2 is SNTAGT. V shed 4 bases and J shed 6 bases, with 17 bases lying between them. The CDR3 extends over 15 amino acids. CDR3 coding DNA: TGTGCCAGCAGTGTGGGCGGCGCTCACGGGGATACGCAGTATTTT. It specifies CASSVGGAHGDTQYF.

The CDR3 reads CAITEGQGRFAFF. CDR3 sequence (DNA): TGTGCCATCACCGAGGGACAGGGGAGGTTCGCTTTCTTT. This chain joins TRBV10-3 and TRBJ1-1; the match to TRBD1 covers 10 bases. V lost 7 bases and J lost 11; bases outside the gene matches: 10. CDR1 and CDR2 from the germline V gene are ENHRY and SYGVKD. This CDR3 spans 13 amino acids.

The chain links TRBV10-2 to TRBJ2-1; 11 bases agree with TRBD2. The V and J ends lost 3 bases and 7 bases, in that order; junction bases with no gene match: 5. The CDR3 is 15 amino acids. Germline lookup yields CDR1 WSHSY and CDR2 SAAADI. The CDR3 DNA reads TGCGCCAGCAGTGACCAGACTAGCGGGACTAATGAGCAGTTCTTC. This sequence encodes CASSDQTSGTNEQFF.

The genes are TRBV5-4 and TRBJ2-2, with D tentatively TRBD1 (5 bases). CDR1 and CDR2 (germline): SGHNT, YYREEE (reference sequence). Trimming shortened V by 3 bases and J by 8 bases, and 14 bases separated the two germline ends. CDR3 size: 14 residues. The CDR3 region has the DNA TGTGCCAGCAGCTCCTTTGACAGTGGTGGGGAGCTGTTTTTT. Its protein is CASSSFDSGGELFF.

The rearrangement joins TRBV5-1 to TRBJ1-2; TRBD1 matches at 11 bases. In germline, CDR1 is SGHRS, CDR2 YFSETQ. Trimming removed 4 bases from V and 8 bases from J; junction bases left unmatched: 7. The CDR3 length is 14 residues. The CDR3 here is CASSQGTGGLGYTF. In nucleotides, the CDR3 is TGCGCCAGCAGCCAAGGGACAGGGGGTTTGGGCTACACCTTC.

CDR3 coding DNA: TGCGCCAGCAACCCACAGCGGGACGCTCGGGATACGCAGTATTTT. This encodes CASNPQRDARDTQYF. The genes are TRBV4-1 and TRBJ2-3; 7 bases are shared with TRBD2. Germline-derived CDR1 and CDR2 are MGHRA and YSYEKL. The V gene end was trimmed by 7 bases and the J gene end by 6 bases; junction bases not matched to a gene: 13. The CDR3 is 15 amino acids.

The chain has TRBV4-2 and TRBJ2-1; 7 positions match TRBD2. The CDR3 totals 13 residues. V was pared by 3 bases and J by 8 bases, with 4 bases of the junction left unmatched. CDR1 and CDR2 (germline): LGHNA, YNFKEQ. The CDR3 protein is CASSQLTSDEQFF. The CDR3 coding sequence is TGTGCCAGCAGCCAGCTTACTAGCGATGAGCAGTTCTTC.

The chain carries TRBV2 and TRBJ1-5; 8 bases are a match to TRBD1. This CDR3 region has 14 residues. Germline-derived CDR1 and CDR2 are SNHLY and FYNNEI. Trimming took 4 bases from V and 3 from J; bases not matched to a gene: 2. The chain's CDR3 is CASSGQGHNQPQHF. The CDR3 DNA reads TGTGCCAGCAGTGGACAGGGGCACAATCAGCCCCAGCATTTT. Filled out from reference TRBV2 and TRBJ1-5, the complete variable domain reads EPEVTQTPSHQVTQMGQEVILRCVPISNHLYFYWYRQILGQKVEFLVSFYNNEISEKSEIFDDQFSVERPDGSNFTLKIRSTKLEDSAMYFCASSGQGHNQPQHFGDGTRLSIL.

The V gene is TRBV5-1, the J gene TRBJ2-1; 9 nucleotides line up with TRBD1. Germline loops: CDR1 SGHRS, CDR2 YFSETQ. V shed 4 bases and J 6 bases; nucleotides not matched to a gene: 5. There are 14 residues in the CDR3. The CDR3 sequence: CASSPGQGSNEQFF. The CDR3 DNA is TGCGCCAGCAGCCCAGGACAGGGGAGCAATGAGCAGTTCTTC.

This chain links TRBV30 with TRBJ2-3; 8 bases fit TRBD2. The length of the CDR3 is 14 residues. V lost 3 bases, J lost 4 bases, and 6 bases stayed unmatched. Germline CDR1 is GTSNPN and CDR2 is SVGIG (reference sequence). The CDR3 region has the DNA TGTGCCTGGAGGTCGGCGGGAGGCCCAGATACGCAGTATTTT. Amino acid sequence: CAWRSAGGPDTQYF.

The chain uses TRBV18 and TRBJ2-1; no reliable D call. Germline CDR1 reads KGHSH; CDR2 reads LQKENI. This CDR3 is 15 amino acids long. Trimming took 0 bases from V and 3 from J, leaving 9 bases between them. In DNA, the CDR3 is TGTGCCAGCTCACCACCGTCAGGAGACTACAATGAGCAGTTCTTC. It yields the protein CASSPPSGDYNEQFF.